This TCR beta chain was documented in a study of T cell repertoires in cytomegalovirus infection (dated by TCRdb to the late 2010s). Study-wide context: Because public TCR beta signatures pointed to carriage of CMV infection together with the matching HLA type, the HLA type of each donor mattered for the analysis. The paper as a whole reports these results and caveats: The ex vivo response was dominated by HLA-C-restricted CMV-specific TCR beta clonotypes, and the single most frequent clonotype in two of eight donors was supplied by these HLA-C-restricted clonotypes. Carriers of CMV infection plus the relevant HLA type were discriminated by the cumulative frequency of public TCR beta family members in the study cohort and in an independent roughly 320-donor cohort.

For this chain, trimming is 5 bases at the V end and 6 bases at the J end, and the number of junction bases without a gene match is 20. Reading from cysteine to phenylalanine, the CDR3 counts 18 amino acids. The entry retains the CDR3 DNA only, 54 bases that are in frame from base 1. CDR1 and CDR2 (SGHVS, FNYEAQ) derive from the germline V gene. This clonotype was observed a handful of times. Its antigen remains undetermined. No qualities accompany the bases; no much larger clone lies one base away. Instrument on record: Illumina HiSeq 1500. TCRdb reran the public reads through fastp at Q25 and MiXCR, keeping productive beta chains. Entries are consolidated by CDR3 protein sequence, retaining the most common genes and DNA. This sample holds just under 550,000 distinct CDR3 sequences; about 26% were observed only once. Of the sample, approximately 13% is held by the ten largest clones.

The V and J segments used are TRBV7-6 and TRBJ2-3, with 7 middle bases fitting TRBD1. The receptor was isolated from a human donor in good health (CMV status not recorded). Some clones in this sample may be carry-over from other donors' samples. Source material: PBMCs. CDR3 loop: CASSPPYTLRGQGDTQYF. The nucleotide sequence is given as TGTGCCAGCAGCCCACCATACACCCTTAGGGGGCAAGGGGATACGCAGTATTTT. The CDR3, completed at both ends by the reference TRBV7-6 and TRBJ2-3 genes, gives the full variable domain GAGVSQSPRYKVTKRGQDVALRCDPISGHVSLYWYRQALGQGPEFLTYFNYEAQQDKSGLPNDRFSAERPEGSISTLTIQRTEQRDSAMYRCASSPPYTLRGQGDTQYFGPGTRLTVL.